These 17 T cell receptor beta chains were all obtained from the same sample, sequenced in a study of Tregs in tolerant kidney transplant recipients (dated by TCRdb to 2018 to 2020). The sample's time point label is to be understood as: blood sample drawn before combined kidney and bone marrow transplant. Libraries came from the immunoSEQ multiplex PCR assay. The immuneACCESS repertoire file appears here via TCRdb, limited to in-frame rearrangements. These files lack a portion of the clones; in checked studies, under half of the deficit traces to unresolved V genes, and the cause of the others is not known. The data table for this sample lists about 30,000 clones. The ten top clones hold more than 6.5% of the sample. The sequencing used CD8+ T cells from blood, collected before the transplant. These receptors were taken from a human donor who received a combined kidney and bone marrow transplant.

Concerning this clone itself: With the read ending 3 residues before the CDR3 end, the germline J gene is used to fill in that end. The chain uses TRBV2 and TRBJ1-5, with 8 bases fitting TRBD1. Germline values: CDR1 SNHLY, CDR2 FYNNEI. The length of the CDR3 is 14 residues. The V segment lost 7 bases and the J segment 7 bases; nucleotides outside the gene matches: 9. CDR3 sequence: CASNGQGVGQPQHF. The DNA read from the CDR3 is TGTGCCAGCAATGGACAGGGAGTAGGGCAGCCC.

Regarding this clone: The observed sequence ends 3 residues before the CDR3 terminus, with the missing tail filled in from the germline J gene. This chain connects TRBV13 to TRBJ2-5; D is unresolved. Trimming stripped 2 bases from V and 2 bases from J, with 6 bases between. The V gene's germline CDR1 is PRHDT and CDR2 FYEKMQ (reference sequence). This CDR3 has 13 residues. CDR3: CASSLNLQETQYF. The DNA read from the CDR3 is TGTGCCAGCAGCTTAAACCTACAAGAGACC. The full variable domain, in which reference TRBV13 and TRBJ2-5 provide the parts outside the CDR3, is AAGVIQSPRHLIKEKRETATLKCYPIPRHDTVYWYQQGPGQDPQFLISFYEKMQSDKGSIPDRFSAQQFSDYHSELNMSSLELGDSALYFCASSLNLQETQYFGPGTRLLVL.

Points on this clone: The CDR3 extends 3 residues past the end of the read, so its final part is completed from the germline J gene. The J gene is TRBJ1-1, the V gene TRBV6-2 or TRBV6-3; 12 positions match TRBD1. The length of the CDR3 is 16 residues. The V segment lost 0 bases and the J segment 3 bases; nucleotides outside the gene matches: 2. Germline V gives CDR1 MNHEY, CDR2 SVGEGT. CDR3 DNA (partial): TGTGCCAGCAGTTACTCTGGGGACAGGGGGCACACTGAA. Translating it yields CASSYSGDRGHTE. From start to end, the CDR3 is CASSYSGDRGHTEAFF.

About this clone itself: The missing CDR3 end, 3 residues past where the read stops, is filled in from the germline J gene. J is TRBJ2-1 and V is TRBV6-1, with 7 bases aligning to TRBD2. Germline CDR1 reads MNHNS; CDR2 reads SASEGT. Germline trimming cut 0 bases from V and 4 bases from J; bases unmatched to any gene: 12. The CDR3 consists of 18 residues. The part of the CDR3 DNA that was read is TGTGCCAGCAGTGAAGCCCCTCGGCTAGCGGACGATTACAATGAG. The encoded protein is CASSEAPRLADDYNE. The entire CDR3 protein is CASSEAPRLADDYNEQFF.

A remark on this clone: The DNA ends 3 residues before the CDR3 does, and the rest of the CDR3 is filled in from the germline J gene. V and J are TRBV7-6 and TRBJ2-7; TRBD1 agrees at 8 bases. The V segment lost 3 bases and the J segment 5 bases; nucleotides outside the gene matches: 6. Looked up from germline, CDR1 is SGHVS and CDR2 is FNYEAQ. This CDR3 comprises 14 residues. The CDR3 here is CASSLGQGANEQYF. The CDR3 bases that were read are TGTGCCAGCAGCTTGGGCCAGGGGGCTAACGAG.

CDR3 DNA, as far as it was read: TGCAGCGCCGTGGACAGCCTGAACACTGAA. Amino acids: CSAVDSLNTE. The entire CDR3 is CSAVDSLNTEAFF. The gene calls are TRBV29-1 and TRBJ1-1; a weak D match, TRBD1 (6 bases). Read data end 3 residues before the CDR3 end; the end is taken from the germline J gene. The germline V gene encodes CDR1 SQVTM and CDR2 ANQGSEA. The V and J ends lost 7 bases and 0 bases respectively, with 12 bases between them. This CDR3 contains 13 residues.

Note on this clone: From the germline J gene comes the end of the CDR3, since the read stops 3 residues before it. V gene TRBV10-2 combines with J gene TRBJ2-7; D ambiguous. Trimming removed 4 bases from V and 4 bases from J, with 5 bases in between. The V gene's germline CDR1 is WSHSY and CDR2 SAAADI. This CDR3 is built from 11 residues. CDR3 DNA (partial): TGCGCCAGCAGTGTAGGGTACGAG. It yields the protein CASSVGYE. The whole CDR3 sequence is CASSVGYEQYF.

CDR3 bases read: TGTGCCAGCAGCTGGGGACACCGGGAGACCGAA. Its translation is CASSWGHRETE. The entire CDR3 protein reads CASSWGHRETEAFF. V usage is TRBV7-2 and J usage is TRBJ1-1, with D perhaps matching TRBD1 (6 bases). The CDR3 end is not reached by the read, which stops 3 residues before it; the germline J gene fills it in. The CDR3 runs 14 residues. Germline V lookup: CDR1 SGHTA, CDR2 FQGNSA.

With respect to this clone: From the germline J gene comes the end of the CDR3, since the read stops 3 residues before it. The rearrangement joins TRBV2 to TRBJ2-4; a weak D match, TRBD1 (5 bases). The germline V and J ends were trimmed by 3 bases and 4 bases, with 10 bases remaining between them. CDR3 length equals 14 residues. Germline V gene lookup returns CDR1 SNHLY and CDR2 FYNNEI. The DNA read from the CDR3 is TGTGCCAGCAGTGATCACGCAGGGAAAAACATT. It codes for CASSDHAGKNI. The full CDR3 protein reads CASSDHAGKNIQYF.

For this clone: The read terminates 3 residues before the CDR3 end, so the remaining end is supplied by the germline J gene. The chain is built from TRBV29-1 and TRBJ2-7, with TRBD2 identical over 10 bases. This CDR3 has 14 amino acids. V gave up 1 base and J gave up 4 bases; unmatched junction bases: 4. Germline lookup yields CDR1 SQVTM and CDR2 ANQGSEA. The part of the CDR3 DNA that was read is TGCAGCGTTGAAGGTCCTAGCGGGAGTTACGAG. It translates to CSVEGPSGSYE. The full CDR3 reads CSVEGPSGSYEQYF.

In regard to this clone: Read data end 3 residues before the CDR3 end; the end is taken from the germline J gene. This chain uses TRBV23-1 with TRBJ1-6, with D possibly matching TRBD1 (5 bases). TRBV23-1 is annotated as an ORF whose role is uncertain. With 0 bases removed from V and 9 bases from J, the gap between germline ends came to 27 bases. The CDR3 runs to 20 residues. The sequenced CDR3 bases are TGCGCCAGCAGTCAATCCGGGCTAGGGGAGTTAGGTTCCCCTAGTTCACCC. It encodes CASSQSGLGELGSPSSP. The whole CDR3 protein is CASSQSGLGELGSPSSPLHF.

Details on this clone: The read comes to an end 3 residues before the CDR3 does, leaving the germline J gene to fill in the end. The V and J genes are TRBV20-1 and TRBJ2-7; D is unresolved. Germline V gene data show CDR1 as DFQATT and CDR2 as SNEGSKA (reference sequence). The germline V and J ends were trimmed by 0 bases and 3 bases, with 9 bases remaining between them. The CDR3 has 13 amino acids. The CDR3 DNA, read in part, is TGCAGTGCTAGAGATCTCACAAACTACGAG. Translation gives CSARDLTNYE. The whole CDR3 reads CSARDLTNYEQYF.

A remark on this clone: The missing CDR3 end, 3 residues past where the read stops, is filled in from the germline J gene. J is TRBJ1-2 and V is TRBV4-1, with TRBD1 matching over 12 bases. Germline CDR1 MGHRA, CDR2 YSYEKL. This CDR3 has 16 amino acids. V lost 0 bases, J lost 7 bases, and 6 bases stayed unmatched. The chain's CDR3 is CASSQEPGQGAGGYTF. The DNA read from the CDR3 is TGCGCCAGCAGCCAAGAACCGGGACAGGGGGCCGGTGGC.

As concerns this clone: The read comes to an end 3 residues before the CDR3 does, leaving the germline J gene to fill in the end. The rearrangement uses TRBV6-2 or TRBV6-3 and TRBJ2-5, with a possible D match to TRBD1 (6 bases). Germline CDR1 MNHEY, CDR2 SVGEGT. Trimming stripped 5 bases from V and 2 bases from J, with 18 bases between. CDR3 length: 16 residues. The covered CDR3 bases are TGTGCCAGCAGTCTCTCAATTACAGGGCTACAAGAGACC. Amino acid sequence: CASSLSITGLQET. The whole CDR3 protein reads CASSLSITGLQETQYF.

In regard to this clone: The read finishes 3 residues shy of the CDR3 end, and the germline J gene is used to complete it. J is TRBJ2-3 and V is TRBV6-2 or TRBV6-3; tentatively, D is TRBD2 (7 bases). This CDR3 has 11 residues. Per germline, CDR1 MNHEY and CDR2 SVGEGT. CDR3: CAGGGADTQYF. The CDR3 DNA, read in part, is TGTGCTGGGGGGGGCGCAGATACG.

Notes on this clone: The DNA ends 3 residues before the CDR3 does, and the rest of the CDR3 is filled in from the germline J gene. The chain is built from TRBV7-6 and TRBJ2-7, with D tentatively TRBD1 (5 bases). V gave up 5 bases and J gave up 4 bases, with 12 bases separating them. The CDR3 consists of 13 residues. Per the germline V gene, CDR1 is SGHVS and CDR2 is FNYEAQ. The part of the CDR3 DNA that was read is TGTGCCAGCAGCCCCCGACAGTTTTACGAG. Translation: CASSPRQFYE. The CDR3 in its entirety is CASSPRQFYEQYF.

As for this clone: Coverage ceases 3 residues before the CDR3 finishes, and the germline J gene fills in the end. This chain connects TRBV2 to TRBJ2-5; D uncertain. V was shortened by 8 bases and J by 1 base, with 8 bases between the two germline ends. The CDR3 runs to 12 residues. The germline CDR1 and CDR2 sequences are SNHLY and FYNNEI. The CDR3 DNA, read in part, is TGTGCCAGCGTGGGCGTCCAAGAGACC. As protein: CASVGVQET. From start to end, the CDR3 is CASVGVQETQYF.